This TCR beta chain was identified during a study of siplizumab effects on memory and regulatory T cells. Findings and limits, study-wide: For siplizumab cultures, the suppressive function of their proliferating Tregs was not confirmed. A major contribution to the alloresponse seemed to be made by naive T cells, which seemed more diverse than memory cells. It was not possible to assign a naive or memory phenotype to roughly 75-97% of proliferating CD4+ or CD8+ clones.

Regarding this clone: Antigen unknown.

The germline CDR1 and CDR2 sequences are SGHNT and YENEEA. The CDR3 loop spans 17 amino acids. Unmatched junction bases numbered 4, after V lost 1 base and J lost 2 bases. TCR templates numbering around 9.6 x 10^4 were assayed per sample. Profiling relied on immunoSEQ multiplex PCR, and the TCRdb table lists in-frame clones only, not all of them. Of 75,000 to 100,000 clones in the sample, roughly 94% are singletons; the top ten hold roughly 1.3%. The sequence was collected from a human donor in good health. The sequenced sample consisted of non-Treg CD4+ T cells sorted from blood. The V and J genes are TRBV11-3 and TRBJ2-3; 12 nucleotides agree with TRBD2. CDR3 in DNA: TGTGCCAGCAGCTTAGTCCTAGCGGGAGGGAACACAGATACGCAGTATTTT. This encodes CASSLVLAGGNTDTQYF.